This T cell receptor beta chain was documented in a study of Ad26.COV2.S vaccination and SARS-CoV-2 variants. Study details: COV1001, an Ad26.COV2.S trial, supplied this vaccine-arm donor. General observations from the study: Placebo and vaccine recipients had non-spike TCR breadth that was similar. Analyses that measured TCR breadth and depth may have underestimated total T cell responses.

Produced via immunoSEQ multiplex PCR; TCRdb's table is partial and in-frame only. The repertoire holds roughly 410,000 clones, with around 82% as singletons. Germline V lookup: CDR1 MRHNA, CDR2 SNTAGT. Deletions cut 6 bases from V and 3 bases from J, with 17 bases between. The CDR3 has 16 amino acids. Of note for this clone: The antigen remains unidentified.

Noted treatment: approximately 18 received Ad26.COV2.S at low or high dose, single or two shots; 5 received placebo; per-sample allocation not given. After the first vaccine or placebo injection, samples were drawn on day 63. An adult donor aged 18-55 years was enrolled in Boston. Material: peripheral blood, obtained in a trial of Ad26.COV2.S vaccine versus placebo. The source is a person between 18 and 65 years old who received the Ad26.COV2.S COVID-19 vaccine or a placebo. The chain carries TRBV6-4 and TRBJ1-4, with D hard to call. The CDR3 spells CASSLNSHSPNEKLFF. The CDR3 DNA follows: TGTGCCAGCAGCTTAAACAGTCACAGTCCTAATGAAAAACTGTTTTTT.